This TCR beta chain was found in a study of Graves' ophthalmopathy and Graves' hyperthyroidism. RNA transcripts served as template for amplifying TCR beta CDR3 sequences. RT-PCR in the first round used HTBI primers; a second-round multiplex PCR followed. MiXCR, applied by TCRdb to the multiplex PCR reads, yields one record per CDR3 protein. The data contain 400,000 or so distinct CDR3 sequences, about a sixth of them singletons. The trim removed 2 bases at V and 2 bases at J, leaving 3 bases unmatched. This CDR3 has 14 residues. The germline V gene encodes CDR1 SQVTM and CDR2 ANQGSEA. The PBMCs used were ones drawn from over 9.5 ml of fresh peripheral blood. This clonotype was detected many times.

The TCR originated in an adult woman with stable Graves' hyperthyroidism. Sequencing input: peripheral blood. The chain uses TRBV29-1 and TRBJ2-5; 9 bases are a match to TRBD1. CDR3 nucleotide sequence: TGCAGCGTTGAAACGGGACAGGGTCAAGAGACCCAGTACTTC. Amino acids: CSVETGQGQETQYF.